Below, 30 T cell receptor beta chains from the same sample are listed, as sequenced in a study of blood T cell repertoires in COVID-19. Using immunoSEQ multiplex PCR, the repertoire was profiled, and TCRdb retains in-frame clones only, with some absent. The table shows approximately 21,000 clones, with about 80% occurring only once. The sample comprised peripheral blood. These receptor sequences come from a human donor in a cohort sampled during active COVID-19.

The chain links TRBV3-1 (or the pseudogene TRBV3-2) to TRBJ1-1, with no clear D. Per germline, CDR1 LGHDT and CDR2 YNNKEL (reference sequence). Trimming took 5 bases from V and 7 from J, leaving 11 bases between them. This CDR3 region has 12 residues. Here the CDR3 reads CASSNPPGEAFF. In nucleotides, the CDR3 is TGTGCCAGCAGCAATCCGCCGGGTGAAGCTTTCTTT.

The rearrangement uses TRBV6-1 and TRBJ2-3, with 7 bases matching TRBD2. The CDR3 has 16 amino acids. Looked up from germline, CDR1 is MNHNS and CDR2 is SASEGT. J lost 6 bases, V lost 3 bases, and 12 bases had no gene match. CDR3 region: CASSEPKGGLGDTQYF. The CDR3 DNA reads as TGTGCCAGCAGTGAGCCTAAGGGCGGACTAGGGGATACGCAGTATTTT.

The chain uses TRBV12-5 and TRBJ1-4; weak D call: TRBD1 (5 bases). Looked up from germline, CDR1 is LGHNT and CDR2 is FRNRAP. V lost 5 bases, J lost 2 bases, and 15 bases lay in between. The CDR3 is 16 residues long. The CDR3 nucleotides are TGTGCTAGTGGTCAAGGAGGGGCGATCACTAATGAAAAACTGTTTTTT. Translating it yields CASGQGGAITNEKLFF.

This rearrangement joins TRBV9 to TRBJ2-6; tentatively, D is TRBD1 (5 bases). The CDR3 extends over 18 amino acids. Trimming pared 2 bases from V and 1 base from J, leaving 16 bases between. Germline assignment: CDR1 SGDLS and CDR2 YYNGEE. The CDR3 DNA is TGTGCCAGCAGCGTTTCAGGGTGGGGAAGGTCTGGGGCCAACGTCCTGACTTTC. It translates to CASSVSGWGRSGANVLTF.

CDR3: CASSLGQGETEQFF. CDR3 nucleotides: TGTGCCAGCAGCTTAGGGCAGGGTGAGACTGAGCAGTTCTTC. This rearrangement joins TRBV11-2 to TRBJ2-1; TRBD1 might be the D (5 bases). In germline, CDR1 is SGHAT, CDR2 FQNNGV. This CDR3 has 14 residues. Deletions cut 1 base from V and 9 bases from J, with 13 bases between.

The rearrangement links TRBV7-8 to TRBJ2-3; 9 bases agree with TRBD1. Germline trimming cut 5 bases from V and 5 bases from J; bases unmatched to any gene: 17. Germline V gene data show CDR1 as SGHVS and CDR2 as FQNEAQ. The CDR3 loop spans 18 amino acids. The CDR3 DNA reads TGTGCCAGCAGCCCCACCTCCGGGACAGGGAGAGCCGGAGATACGCAGTATTTT. Protein: CASSPTSGTGRAGDTQYF.

The V gene is TRBV5-1, the J gene TRBJ2-7, with D unresolved. The CDR3 length is 13 residues. Per the germline V gene, CDR1 is SGHRS and CDR2 is YFSETQ. V shed 0 bases and J shed 2 bases, with 6 bases lying between them. The CDR3 reads CASSLGSAYEQYF. CDR3 nucleotide sequence: TGCGCCAGCAGCTTGGGCAGCGCCTACGAGCAGTACTTC.

The chain links TRBV7-2 to TRBJ2-7; D unresolved. There are 14 residues in the CDR3. Trimming cost V 5 bases and J 4 bases, with 15 bases left between them. Germline lookup yields CDR1 SGHTA and CDR2 FQGNSA. This CDR3 is CASSPPPGRYEQYF. The CDR3 nucleotides read TGTGCCAGCAGCCCACCCCCGGGTAGGTACGAGCAGTACTTC. Using reference TRBV7-2 and TRBJ2-7 for the parts outside the CDR3, the full variable domain is GAGVSQSPSNKVTEKGKDVELRCDPISGHTALYWYRQSLGQGLEFLIYFQGNSAPDKSGLPSDRFSAERTGGSVSTLTIQRTQQEDSAVYLCASSPPPGRYEQYFGPGTRLTVT.

CDR3 nucleotide sequence: TGCGCCAGCAGCCAAGATCAGCGGGTCACCGGGGAGCTGTTTTTT. Translating it yields CASSQDQRVTGELFF. The gene calls are TRBV4-3 and TRBJ2-2; perhaps TRBD2 as D (6 bases). The length of the CDR3 is 15 residues. The V end was cut by 0 bases, the J end by 4 bases, with 9 bases between. CDR1 and CDR2 (germline): LGHNA, YSLEER.

This clone was detected a few times. The rearrangement joins TRBV10-1 to TRBJ2-7; D gene unclear. Germline loops: CDR1 WNHNN, CDR2 SYGVQD (reference sequence). CDR3 size: 18 residues. Trimming cost V 2 bases and J 1 base, with 21 bases left between them. DNA of the CDR3: TGCGCCAGCAGTGAGACAGAACGCCTCGTCCTTCCATCCTACGAGCAGTACTTC. It specifies CASSETERLVLPSYEQYF.

This chain joins TRBV15 and TRBJ1-1; no clear D gene. Germline loops: CDR1 LNHNV, CDR2 YYDKDF (reference sequence). V was pared by 0 bases and J by 1 base, with 12 bases between. The CDR3 covers 16 residues. Here the CDR3 DNA reads TGTGCCACCAGCAGAGATCGAACGAGGGCGAACACTGAAGCTTTCTTT. This codes for CATSRDRTRANTEAFF. Complete variable domain (other parts from reference TRBV15 and TRBJ1-1): DAMVIQNPRYQVTQFGKPVTLSCSQTLNHNVMYWYQQKSSQAPKLLFHYYDKDFNNEADTPDNFQSRRPNTSFCFLDIRSPGLGDTAMYLCATSRDRTRANTEAFFGQGTRLTVV.

V usage is TRBV5-1 and J usage is TRBJ1-6, with 12 positions matching TRBD1. Trimming took 4 bases from V and 14 from J; bases not matched to a gene: 13. Germline V gives CDR1 SGHRS, CDR2 YFSETQ. This CDR3 has 16 residues. The CDR3 nucleotides read TGCGCCAGCAGCCCGGGACAGGGGGCCTCTTATTGGTCCCTCCACTTT. Translating gives CASSPGQGASYWSLHF.

The rearrangement uses TRBV30 and TRBJ2-7; TRBD2 might be the D (5 bases). This CDR3 comprises 12 residues. V was trimmed by 4 bases and J by 5 bases, leaving 12 bases between them. Germline V lookup: CDR1 GTSNPN, CDR2 SVGIG (reference sequence). CDR3 in DNA: TGTGCCTGGACGATTGGAGGAAACGAGCAGTACTTC. Encoded protein: CAWTIGGNEQYF.

The chain uses TRBV30 and TRBJ1-5; tentatively, D is TRBD1 (6 bases). Trimming shortened V by 3 bases and J by 3 bases, and 15 bases separated the two germline ends. Germline CDR1 and CDR2: GTSNPN and SVGIG (reference sequence). The CDR3 has 15 amino acids. Here the CDR3 DNA reads TGTGCCTGGAGCCGTTTGGACAGAAACAATCAGCCCCAGCATTTT. Residues: CAWSRLDRNNQPQHF.

The V and J genes are TRBV9 and TRBJ2-5; 16 positions agree with TRBD2. This CDR3 has 17 residues. Germline CDR1 is SGDLS and CDR2 is YYNGEE. Trimming cost V 7 bases and J 5 bases; bases outside gene matches: 11. The CDR3 nucleotides are TGTGCCAGCGGACCGGGACTAGCGGGGGGGTCGAAGGAGACCCAGTACTTC. This gives the protein CASGPGLAGGSKETQYF.

The chain combines TRBV7-9 with TRBJ2-7; D is perhaps TRBD1 (5 bases). CDR3 length: 12 residues. Per the germline V gene, CDR1 is SEHNR and CDR2 is FQNEAQ (reference sequence). Trimming took 5 bases from V and 6 from J, leaving 11 bases between them. CDR3 region: CASSIDRSEQYF. DNA of the CDR3: TGTGCCAGCAGCATCGACAGATCCGAGCAGTACTTC.

The rearrangement joins TRBV5-8 to TRBJ2-2; TRBD1 matches 8 bases. J gave up 3 bases and V 0 bases, and 7 bases lay outside the gene matches. Germline CDR1 and CDR2: SGHTS and YDEGEE. The CDR3 is made up of 17 amino acids. CDR3 DNA: TGTGCCAGCAGCTTGGAATACGGGACAGGATACACCGGGGAGCTGTTTTTT. This codes for CASSLEYGTGYTGELFF. The complete variable domain, with remaining parts taken from reference TRBV5-8 and TRBJ2-2, reads EAGVTQSPTHLIKTRGQQATLRCSPISGHTSVYWYQQALGLGLQFLLWYDEGEERNRGNFPPRFSGRQFPNYSSELNVNALELEDSALYLCASSLEYGTGYTGELFFGEGSRLTVL.

The chain links TRBV11-3 to TRBJ2-5, with a tentative D call TRBD2 (5 bases). The CDR3 runs to 14 residues. V was cut by 2 bases and J by 2 bases, with 9 bases left in between. Germline CDR1 and CDR2: SGHNT and YENEEA. CDR3 nucleotides: TGTGCCAGCAGCTTAAATACGGGACAAGAGACCCAGTACTTC. Protein product: CASSLNTGQETQYF.

The chain recombines TRBV13 with TRBJ2-1; 10 bases are shared with TRBD2. The CDR3 totals 18 residues. CDR1 and CDR2 from the germline V gene are PRHDT and FYEKMQ (reference sequence). J was trimmed by 7 bases and V by 3 bases; bases with no gene match: 15. DNA for the CDR3: TGTGCCAGCAGCTTGCGAAAAGCCACTAGCGGGGTCTCAAATGAGCAGTTCTTC. This encodes CASSLRKATSGVSNEQFF.

This clone appeared once. The J gene is TRBJ2-7, the V gene TRBV6-1; TRBD2 is a possible D gene (5 bases). The V gene's germline CDR1 is MNHNS and CDR2 SASEGT. This CDR3 region has 15 residues. Trimming took 2 bases from V and 3 from J, leaving 14 bases between them. The CDR3 spells CASSETGIFVYEQYF. CDR3 sequence (DNA): TGTGCCAGCAGTGAAACGGGAATTTTCGTCTACGAGCAGTACTTC.

This rearrangement joins TRBV7-2 to TRBJ2-7; 7 bases line up with TRBD1. Germline trimming cut 5 bases from V and 2 bases from J; bases unmatched to any gene: 9. Germline loops: CDR1 SGHTA, CDR2 FQGNSA. The CDR3 extends over 15 amino acids. Written as DNA, the CDR3 is TGTGCCAGCAGCGAGGCCGGACAGGCGGCCTACGAGCAGTACTTC. Protein: CASSEAGQAAYEQYF.

This sequence joins TRBV29-1 and TRBJ1-2; D gene unclear. This CDR3 comprises 12 residues. V was shortened by 2 bases and J by 6 bases, with 10 bases between the two germline ends. The germline gives CDR1 SQVTM, CDR2 ANQGSEA. CDR3 in amino acids: CSVEREVHGYTF. The CDR3 bases are TGCAGCGTTGAACGGGAGGTCCATGGCTACACCTTC.

V is TRBV7-9 and J is TRBJ1-3; D not resolved. Deletions cut 11 bases from V and 1 base from J, with 15 bases between. CDR3 size: 14 residues. Germline CDR1 SEHNR, CDR2 FQNEAQ (reference sequence). This chain's CDR3 is CAGVRVESGNTIYF. The DNA for the CDR3 is TGTGCCGGCGTTCGGGTCGAATCTGGAAACACCATATATTTT.

V is TRBV10-3 and J is TRBJ1-3; weak D call: TRBD1 (6 bases). Per germline, CDR1 ENHRY and CDR2 SYGVKD. Trimming took off 4 bases at V and 2 bases at J, with 15 bases between the two ends. This CDR3 is built from 16 residues. CDR3: CAISGWGPAPGNTIYF. The CDR3 coding sequence is TGTGCCATCAGTGGGTGGGGGCCAGCGCCTGGAAACACCATATATTTT.

The chain links TRBV7-9 to TRBJ2-5, with 13 bases matching TRBD2. This CDR3 spans 15 amino acids. Germline V lookup: CDR1 SEHNR, CDR2 FQNEAQ (reference sequence). The trim removed 4 bases at V and 2 bases at J, leaving 1 base unmatched. This chain's CDR3 is CASSSGLAGQETQYF. CDR3 bases: TGTGCCAGCAGCTCGGGACTAGCGGGGCAAGAGACCCAGTACTTC.

This chain connects TRBV11-2 to TRBJ1-4, with D perhaps matching TRBD1 (6 bases). The CDR3 is 14 amino acids. Germline CDR1 SGHAT, CDR2 FQNNGV. V lost 5 bases and J 8 bases, leaving 15 bases between the germline ends. This CDR3 reads CASSRGGAMEKLFF. The CDR3 DNA reads TGTGCCAGCAGCCGTGGGGGGGCCATGGAAAAACTGTTTTTT.

The chain is built from TRBV5-1 and TRBJ2-7, with D maybe TRBD2 (6 bases). V dropped 3 bases and J dropped 2 bases, with 12 bases sitting between them. The CDR3 runs to 14 residues. Looked up from germline, CDR1 is SGHRS and CDR2 is YFSETQ. CDR3 protein: CASSSAGSPYEQYF. CDR3 coding DNA: TGCGCCAGCAGCTCGGCGGGGAGTCCCTACGAGCAGTACTTC. Together with reference TRBV5-1 and TRBJ2-7, the CDR3 gives the full variable domain: KAGVTQTPRYLIKTRGQQVTLSCSPISGHRSVSWYQQTPGQGLQFLFEYFSETQRNKGNFPGRFSGRQFSNSRSEMNVSTLELGDSALYLCASSSAGSPYEQYFGPGTRLTVT.

The CDR3 region is CASSQGQGYYYGYTF. In nucleotides, the CDR3 is TGTGCCAGCAGCCAGGGACAGGGGTATTACTATGGCTACACCTTC. The chain has TRBV28 and TRBJ1-2, with 10 bases lining up with TRBD1. V was pared by 6 bases and J by 3 bases, with 7 bases of the junction left unmatched. From germline, CDR1 is MDHEN and CDR2 SYDVKM. The CDR3 length is 15 residues.

V usage is TRBV7-2 and J usage is TRBJ2-3, with a weak D call TRBD2 (6 bases). The CDR3 runs 13 residues. Between the trimmed V and J ends, which lost 7 bases and 0 bases, there was a span of 8 bases. CDR1 and CDR2 (germline): SGHTA, FQGNSA. The CDR3 sequence: CASKRGSTDTQYF. The CDR3 DNA is TGTGCCAGCAAACGGGGGAGCACAGATACGCAGTATTTT.

In this sample, this clone turned up a few times. The genes are TRBV4-1 and TRBJ1-3; D gene ambiguous. V was pared by 1 base and J by 0 bases, with 13 bases between. The germline CDR1 and CDR2 sequences are MGHRA and YSYEKL. The CDR3 loop spans 17 amino acids. The CDR3: CASSQGMAWSSGNTIYF. CDR3 DNA: TGCGCCAGCAGCCAAGGCATGGCGTGGAGCTCTGGAAACACCATATATTTT.